The rows below give T cell receptor beta chains drawn from one sample of a study of blood T cell repertoires in COVID-19. Sequencing was performed with immunoSEQ multiplex PCR; in TCRdb, only in-frame clones are kept and a portion is missing. The top ten hold roughly 1.4% of the sample, which has 230,000 or so clones, more than 65% seen once. Sequenced sample: peripheral blood. The receptors come from a woman in her forties who had recovered from COVID-19. CDR3s include the opening cysteine and the closing phenylalanine or tryptophan. D genes are given only for firm matches. Size is omitted from some rows. Given values are once, few, many or a class for expanded clones.

d_call	v_call	clone_size	j_call	cdr3_aa	cdr3_nt
.	TRBV3-1/TRBV3-2	few	TRBJ1-1	CASSTGIDTEAFF	TGTGCCAGCAGCACAGGGATCGACACTGAAGCTTTCTTT
.	TRBV28	.	TRBJ1-2	CASSSSAGFYGYTF	TGTGCCAGCAGTTCCTCGGCAGGCTTCTATGGCTACACCTTC
.	TRBV6-5	.	TRBJ1-3	CASSYSGGSSGNTIYF	TGTGCCAGCAGTTACTCGGGGGGAAGCTCTGGAAACACCATATATTTT
.	TRBV7-8	once	TRBJ2-5	CASSSPGYQETQYF	TGTGCCAGCAGCTCCCCGGGGTACCAAGAGACCCAGTACTTC
.	TRBV2	.	TRBJ1-3	CASRGDSNTIYF	TGTGCCAGCAGGGGCGATTCAAACACCATATATTTT
.	TRBV6-2/TRBV6-3	.	TRBJ2-5	CASSYRRGETQYF	TGTGCCAGCAGTTACCGGCGGGGAGAGACCCAGTACTTC
TRBD1	TRBV6-1	.	TRBJ2-7	CASRQWTGGAYEQYF	TGTGCCAGCAGGCAATGGACAGGGGGCGCCTACGAGCAGTACTTC
TRBD1	TRBV7-8	.	TRBJ2-7	CASSSMTGGYEQYF	TGTGCCAGCAGCTCCATGACAGGGGGCTACGAGCAGTACTTC
TRBD2	TRBV9	once	TRBJ2-2	CASSAGTSGNTGELFF	TGTGCCAGCAGCGCTGGGACTAGCGGGAACACCGGGGAGCTGTTTTTT
.	TRBV11-1	.	TRBJ1-1	CASSSRGNTEAFF	TGTGCCAGCAGCTCACGCGGGAACACTGAAGCTTTCTTT
TRBD1	TRBV5-4	.	TRBJ1-3	CASSRTGGIAGNTIYF	TGTGCCAGCAGCCGGACAGGGGGCATTGCTGGAAACACCATATATTTT
.	TRBV18	.	TRBJ1-1	CASSPHGETNTEAFF	TGTGCCAGCTCACCACACGGGGAGACGAACACTGAAGCTTTCTTT
.	TRBV6-2/TRBV6-3	.	TRBJ2-5	CASSSLESRYF	TGTGCCAGCAGTTCCCTGGAGTCGAGGTACTTC
.	TRBV11-3	.	TRBJ1-6	CASSLIRGGGSPLHF	TGTGCCAGCAGCTTAATCAGAGGTGGTGGTTCACCCCTCCACTTT
TRBD1	TRBV30	once	TRBJ1-2	CAWNAGGGTGYTF	TGTGCCTGGAACGCAGGGGGCGGAACGGGCTACACCTTC
TRBD2	TRBV2	.	TRBJ2-3	CASSPYSGGSTDTQYF	TGTGCCAGCAGCCCATATTCGGGGGGAAGCACAGATACGCAGTATTTT
.	TRBV7-2	.	TRBJ1-2	CASSPGVETYGYTF	TGTGCCAGCAGCCCCGGGGTGGAAACCTATGGCTACACCTTC
TRBD1	TRBV6-5	.	TRBJ1-6	CASSPGTGVGALHF	TGTGCCAGCAGTCCCGGGACAGGAGTTGGGGCCCTCCACTTT
.	TRBV29-1	.	TRBJ1-2	CSVVWAINGYTF	TGCAGCGTTGTATGGGCGATAAATGGCTACACCTTC
.	TRBV19	.	TRBJ2-1	CASSIGGDGDEQFF	TGTGCCAGTAGTATAGGCGGAGACGGCGATGAGCAGTTCTTC
.	TRBV5-1	.	TRBJ2-7	CASSLGLGANGEQYF	TGCGCCAGCAGCTTGGGGTTGGGGGCAAATGGGGAGCAGTACTTC
.	TRBV6-5	.	TRBJ1-2	CASSYWGGGGYTF	TGTGCCAGCAGTTACTGGGGCGGTGGGGGCTACACCTTC
.	TRBV9	once	TRBJ1-3	CASSVVGAAGNTIYF	TGTGCCAGCAGCGTAGTAGGGGCAGCGGGAAACACCATATATTTT
.	TRBV2	.	TRBJ2-5	CASSELTGQETQYF	TGTGCCAGCAGCGAGCTCACAGGGCAAGAGACCCAGTACTTC
TRBD1	TRBV6-6	.	TRBJ1-4	CASSPGQGDEKLFF	TGTGCCAGCAGTCCCGGACAGGGGGACGAAAAACTGTTTTTT
TRBD1	TRBV19	.	TRBJ1-1	CASSTDRVNTEAFF	TGTGCCAGTAGTACAGACAGGGTGAACACTGAAGCTTTCTTT
TRBD2	TRBV3-1/TRBV3-2	once	TRBJ2-3	CASSQDTSGVRAGTDTQYF	TGTGCCAGCAGCCAAGATACTAGCGGGGTACGAGCGGGCACAGATACGCAGTATTTT
TRBD1	TRBV19	.	TRBJ1-1	CASSQGAGARAFF	TGTGCCAGTAGCCAGGGGGCGGGGGCGCGGGCTTTCTTT
.	TRBV12-3/TRBV12-4	.	TRBJ2-1	CASTWRWDEQFF	TGTGCCAGCACCTGGAGGTGGGATGAGCAGTTCTTC
TRBD1	TRBV5-5	.	TRBJ2-5	CASSKPGQKETQYF	TGTGCCAGCAGCAAGCCGGGACAGAAAGAGACCCAGTACTTC
.	TRBV10-3	few	TRBJ2-7	CAISEAGNYEQYF	TGTGCCATCAGTGAGGCAGGTAACTACGAGCAGTACTTC
TRBD1	TRBV7-9	.	TRBJ2-3	CASSHTGVTDTQYF	TGTGCCAGCAGCCATACAGGGGTCACAGATACGCAGTATTTT
.	TRBV5-1	.	TRBJ1-1	CASSARDTEAFF	TGCGCCAGCAGCGCCCGGGACACTGAAGCTTTCTTT
.	TRBV6-1	.	TRBJ2-1	CASSDSDSRSSYNEQFF	TGTGCCAGCAGTGATTCGGACAGTCGGAGCTCCTACAATGAGCAGTTCTTC
.	TRBV24-1	.	TRBJ2-1	CATSQTGSSSYNEQFF	TGTGCCACCAGTCAAACAGGGTCTAGCTCCTACAATGAGCAGTTCTTC
.	TRBV5-1	.	TRBJ2-3	CASSLSQGGDTQYF	TGCGCCAGCAGCTTGTCCCAGGGAGGAGATACGCAGTATTTT
.	TRBV6-5	once	TRBJ2-5	CASTAVTETQYF	TGTGCCAGCACTGCGGTCACGGAGACCCAGTACTTC
TRBD1	TRBV12-3/TRBV12-4	.	TRBJ1-2	CASSPTGEYGYTF	TGTGCCAGCAGTCCGACAGGGGAGTATGGCTACACCTTC
TRBD1	TRBV28	many	TRBJ1-5	CASSQVRTGSLWPQHF	TGTGCCAGCAGCCAAGTTAGGACAGGGAGTTTATGGCCCCAGCATTTT
.	TRBV19	.	TRBJ2-1	CASSIIAGRLFYNEQFF	TGTGCCAGTAGTATCATCGCGGGCCGTCTTTTCTACAATGAGCAGTTCTTC
.	TRBV7-9	.	TRBJ2-3	CASRNGGRTDTQYF	TGTGCCAGCAGGAACGGGGGGCGCACAGATACGCAGTATTTT
.	TRBV2	.	TRBJ1-1	CASRAGEGTEAFF	TGTGCCAGCAGGGCAGGGGAGGGCACTGAAGCTTTCTTT
TRBD1	TRBV12-3/TRBV12-4	.	TRBJ1-2	CASNRQGNYGYTF	TGTGCCAGCAACCGACAGGGTAACTATGGCTACACCTTC
TRBD1	TRBV10-3	.	TRBJ1-1	CATNRDSNTEAFF	TGTGCCACCAACCGGGACAGCAACACTGAAGCTTTCTTT
TRBD1	TRBV4-3	.	TRBJ1-5	CASSLEWDRINSLNQPQHF	TGCGCCAGCAGCCTCGAATGGGACAGAATAAACTCTCTTAATCAGCCCCAGCATTTT
TRBD1	TRBV13	.	TRBJ1-3	CASSSGQGISGNTIYF	TGTGCCAGCAGCTCAGGACAGGGCATCTCTGGAAACACCATATATTTT
TRBD2	TRBV6-5	once	TRBJ2-7	CASKGWAGAYEQYF	TGTGCCAGCAAGGGGTGGGCGGGGGCCTACGAGCAGTACTTC
.	TRBV6-5	.	TRBJ2-6	CASSYASPTGANVLTF	TGTGCCAGCAGTTACGCCAGTCCAACCGGGGCCAACGTCCTGACTTTC
TRBD1	TRBV7-2	.	TRBJ2-3	CASSPGQATDTQYF	TGTGCCAGCAGCCCGGGACAGGCCACAGATACGCAGTATTTT